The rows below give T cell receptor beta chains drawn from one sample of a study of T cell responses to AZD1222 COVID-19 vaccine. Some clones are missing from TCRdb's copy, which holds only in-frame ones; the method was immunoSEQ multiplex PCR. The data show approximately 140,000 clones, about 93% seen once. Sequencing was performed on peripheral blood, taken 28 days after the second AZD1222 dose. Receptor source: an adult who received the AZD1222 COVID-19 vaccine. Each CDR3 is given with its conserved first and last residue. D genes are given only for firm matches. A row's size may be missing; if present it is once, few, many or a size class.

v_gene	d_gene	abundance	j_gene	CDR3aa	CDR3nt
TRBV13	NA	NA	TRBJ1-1	CASSRGLNTEAFF	TGTGCCAGCAGCCGGGGTTTGAACACTGAAGCTTTCTTT
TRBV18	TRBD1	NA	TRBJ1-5	CASSGQGSEQPQHF	TGTGCCAGCTCAGGACAGGGGTCGGAACAGCCCCAGCATTTT
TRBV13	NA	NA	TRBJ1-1	CASSPTQGKAFF	TGTGCCAGCAGCCCGACACAGGGTAAGGCTTTCTTT
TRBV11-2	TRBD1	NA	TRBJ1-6	CASSLGGTGSSPLHF	TGTGCCAGCAGCTTAGGGGGGACAGGGAGTTCACCCCTCCACTTT
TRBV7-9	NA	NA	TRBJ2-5	CASSLFGGDLETQYF	TGTGCCAGCAGCTTATTCGGGGGCGATTTAGAGACCCAGTACTTC
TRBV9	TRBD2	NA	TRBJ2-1	CASSVGGGAYEQFF	TGTGCCAGCAGCGTAGGCGGGGGGGCCTATGAGCAGTTCTTC
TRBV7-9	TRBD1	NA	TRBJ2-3	CASSLATTGARFNTQYF	TGTGCCAGCAGCTTAGCCACGACAGGGGCTCGTTTTAATACGCAGTATTTT
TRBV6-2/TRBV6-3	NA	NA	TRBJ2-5	CASSYWAPHRQETQYF	TGTGCCAGCAGTTACTGGGCTCCGCACCGTCAAGAGACCCAGTACTTC
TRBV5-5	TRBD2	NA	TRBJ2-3	CASSSTSGRTDTQYF	TGTGCCAGCAGCTCGACTAGCGGGAGAACAGATACGCAGTATTTT
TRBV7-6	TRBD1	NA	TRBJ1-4	CASSLGEQGVYEKLFF	TGTGCCAGCAGCTTGGGGGAACAGGGGGTTTACGAAAAACTGTTTTTT
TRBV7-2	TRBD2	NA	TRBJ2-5	CASSLELAGVETQYF	TGTGCCAGCAGCTTAGAACTAGCGGGAGTAGAGACCCAGTACTTC
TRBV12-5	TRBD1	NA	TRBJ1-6	CASGQGQGGSPLHF	TGTGCTAGTGGCCAAGGACAGGGGGGATCACCCCTCCACTTT
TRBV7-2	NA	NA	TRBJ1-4	CASSVGVAPTNEKLFF	TGTGCCAGCAGCGTAGGAGTGGCCCCAACTAATGAAAAACTGTTTTTT
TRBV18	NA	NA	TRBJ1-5	CASSGQGGNQPQHF	TGTGCCAGCTCAGGGCAGGGAGGGAATCAGCCCCAGCATTTT
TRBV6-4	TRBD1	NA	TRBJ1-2	CASRGDRGYGYTF	TGTGCCAGCAGGGGGGACAGGGGGTATGGCTACACCTTC
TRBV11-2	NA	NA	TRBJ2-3	CASSPAGPPTDTQYF	TGTGCCAGCAGCCCGGCGGGGCCACCCACAGATACGCAGTATTTT
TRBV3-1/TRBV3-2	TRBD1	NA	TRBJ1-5	CASSQGGQGYQPQHF	TGTGCCAGCAGCCAAGGAGGACAGGGATATCAGCCCCAGCATTTT
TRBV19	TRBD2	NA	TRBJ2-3	CASSIGRSGGWADTQYF	TGTGCCAGTAGTATAGGCCGCTCGGGGGGTTGGGCAGATACGCAGTATTTT
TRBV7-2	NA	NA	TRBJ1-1	CASSLARDYAEAFF	TGTGCCAGCAGCTTAGCGCGGGATTACGCTGAAGCTTTCTTT
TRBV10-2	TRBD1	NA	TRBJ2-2	CASRGTEGTGELFF	TGCGCCAGCAGAGGGACAGAGGGGACCGGGGAGCTGTTTTTT
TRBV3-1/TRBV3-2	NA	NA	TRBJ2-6	CASRESSGANVLTF	TGTGCCAGCAGAGAGAGCTCTGGGGCCAACGTCCTGACTTTC
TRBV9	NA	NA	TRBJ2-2	CASSVSGSNTGELFF	TGTGCCAGCAGCGTTTCTGGAAGCAACACCGGGGAGCTGTTTTTT
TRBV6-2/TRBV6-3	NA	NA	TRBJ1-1	CASSYIGFTTEAFF	TGTGCCAGCAGTTACATCGGGTTTACCACTGAAGCTTTCTTT
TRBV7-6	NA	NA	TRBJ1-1	CASSYGQNTEAFF	TGTGCCAGCAGCTACGGGCAGAACACTGAAGCTTTCTTT
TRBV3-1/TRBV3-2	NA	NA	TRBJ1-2	CASSHSNGYTF	TGTGCCAGCAGCCACAGCAATGGCTACACCTTC
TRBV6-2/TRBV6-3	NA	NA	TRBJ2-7	CASSYFGLDYEQYF	TGTGCCAGCAGTTACTTTGGTCTTGACTACGAGCAGTACTTC
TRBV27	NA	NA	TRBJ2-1	CASSLPPQHGSYNEQFF	TGTGCCAGCAGTTTACCCCCTCAGCACGGCTCCTACAATGAGCAGTTCTTC
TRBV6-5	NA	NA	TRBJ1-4	CASEDWNEKLFF	TGTGCCAGCGAGGATTGGAATGAAAAACTGTTTTTT
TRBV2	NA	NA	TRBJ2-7	CASSESMGRSYEQYF	TGTGCCAGCAGTGAATCTATGGGCCGCTCCTACGAGCAGTACTTC
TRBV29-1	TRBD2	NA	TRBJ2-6	CSVWTSGDLAGANVLTF	TGCAGCGTTTGGACTAGCGGCGACCTAGCCGGGGCCAACGTCCTGACTTTC
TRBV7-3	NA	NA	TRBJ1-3	CASSLTSGSGNTIYF	TGTGCCAGCAGCTTAACGTCGGGCTCTGGAAACACCATATATTTT
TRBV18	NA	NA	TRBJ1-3	CASPVGSGNTIYF	TGTGCCAGCCCGGTAGGCTCTGGAAACACCATATATTTT
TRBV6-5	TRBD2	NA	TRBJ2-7	CASSYSRRGNEQYF	TGTGCCAGCAGTTACTCGAGGCGGGGGAACGAGCAGTACTTC
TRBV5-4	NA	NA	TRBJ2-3	CASSLDSVTSTDTQYF	TGTGCCAGCAGCTTAGACTCAGTAACAAGCACAGATACGCAGTATTTT
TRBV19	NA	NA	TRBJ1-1	CASSNSGYSEAFF	TGTGCCAGTAGTAATTCCGGGTACAGTGAAGCTTTCTTT
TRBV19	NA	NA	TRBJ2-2	CASRGGRFKEVNTGELFF	TGTGCCAGTAGAGGAGGGCGTTTTAAGGAGGTGAACACCGGGGAGCTGTTTTTT
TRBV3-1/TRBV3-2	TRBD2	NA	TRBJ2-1	CASSSTSGGYNEQFF	TGTGCCAGCAGCTCCACTAGCGGGGGCTACAATGAGCAGTTCTTC
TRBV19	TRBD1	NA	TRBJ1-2	CASSMVSGQAGYTF	TGTGCCAGTAGTATGGTTTCGGGACAGGCTGGCTACACCTTC
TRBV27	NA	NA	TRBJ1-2	CASSYRGQANYGYTF	TGTGCCAGCAGTTATCGGGGGCAAGCTAACTATGGCTACACCTTC
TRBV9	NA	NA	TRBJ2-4	CASSKGGGTKNIQYF	TGTGCCAGCAGCAAAGGTGGGGGGACGAAAAACATTCAGTACTTC
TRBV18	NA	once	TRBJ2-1	CASSLQGPSSYNEQFF	TGTGCCAGCTCACTCCAGGGGCCGAGCTCCTACAATGAGCAGTTCTTC
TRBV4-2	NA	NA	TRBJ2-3	CASSQDGVRRDTQYF	TGTGCCAGCAGCCAAGATGGGGTGCGACGGGATACGCAGTATTTT
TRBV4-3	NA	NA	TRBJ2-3	CASSQGSSTDTQYF	TGCGCCAGCAGCCAGGGGAGTAGCACAGATACGCAGTATTTT
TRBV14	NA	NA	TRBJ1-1	CASSQQGLTEAFF	TGTGCCAGCAGCCAACAGGGACTCACTGAAGCTTTCTTT
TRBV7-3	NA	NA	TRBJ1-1	CASSYLEGPGNTEAFF	TGTGCCAGCAGCTACCTTGAAGGGCCGGGGAACACTGAAGCTTTCTTT
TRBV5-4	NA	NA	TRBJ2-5	CASSTRRGRETQYF	TGTGCCAGCAGCACCAGGAGGGGGAGAGAGACCCAGTACTTC
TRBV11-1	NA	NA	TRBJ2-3	CASSFKGVPDTQYF	TGTGCCAGCAGCTTTAAAGGGGTTCCAGATACGCAGTATTTT
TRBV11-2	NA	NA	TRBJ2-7	CASSLPLAAYEQYF	TGTGCCAGCAGCTTACCCCTGGCAGCCTACGAGCAGTACTTC
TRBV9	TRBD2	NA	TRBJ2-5	CASSTQGLAKETQYF	TGTGCCAGCAGCACCCAGGGACTAGCCAAAGAGACCCAGTACTTC
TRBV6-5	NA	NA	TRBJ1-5	CASSYGRGGNQPQHF	TGTGCCAGCAGTTACGGTAGGGGAGGCAATCAGCCCCAGCATTTT
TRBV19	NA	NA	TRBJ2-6	CASSIMGAGANVLTF	TGTGCCAGTAGTATAATGGGAGCTGGGGCCAACGTCCTGACTTTC
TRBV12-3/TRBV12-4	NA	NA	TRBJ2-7	CASSFLRIREQYF	TGTGCCAGCAGTTTTCTTCGCATTCGCGAGCAGTACTTC
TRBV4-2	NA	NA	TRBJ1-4	CASSQGPGRNEKLFF	TGTGCCAGCAGCCAGGGGCCAGGCCGGAATGAAAAACTGTTTTTT
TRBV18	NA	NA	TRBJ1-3	CASSPAGWGAGNTIYF	TGTGCCAGCTCACCAGCGGGCTGGGGCGCTGGAAACACCATATATTTT
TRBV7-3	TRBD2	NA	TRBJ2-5	CASSPRTGGLRETQYF	TGTGCCAGCAGCCCTCGGACGGGGGGGCTCCGGGAGACCCAGTACTTC
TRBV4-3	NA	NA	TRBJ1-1	CASSRLSRDNTEAFF	TGCGCCAGCAGCCGGCTTTCCCGGGACAACACTGAAGCTTTCTTT
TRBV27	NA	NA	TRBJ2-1	CASTHPDSPPNEQFF	TGTGCCAGCACCCATCCCGACAGCCCCCCTAACGAGCAGTTCTTC
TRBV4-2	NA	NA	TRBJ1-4	CASSQDLVAPGEKLFF	TGTGCCAGCAGCCAAGATTTGGTAGCCCCCGGGGAAAAACTGTTTTTT
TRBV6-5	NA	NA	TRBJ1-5	CASNPVGGNQPQHF	TGTGCCAGCAACCCCGTGGGAGGCAATCAGCCCCAGCATTTT